One and the same sample provided the 21 T cell receptor beta chains below, sequenced in a study of cytomegalovirus exposure and HLA in healthy donors. The primer mix had 60 Vbeta and 13 Jbeta primers. Assay: immunoSEQ multiplex PCR; the TCRdb copy retains only in-frame clones and omits some. The sample lists roughly 140,000 clones, roughly 77% seen once, with roughly 4% in the top ten. Sequences were obtained from PBMCs. The receptor set was obtained from a human donor in good health.

The rearrangement uses TRBV5-1 and TRBJ2-3; 8 nucleotides match TRBD2. The CDR3 has 16 amino acids. Germline-derived CDR1 and CDR2 are SGHRS and YFSETQ. J was trimmed by 6 bases and V by 0 bases; bases with no gene match: 9. CDR3: CASSLDDGGAVDTQYF. The CDR3 bases are TGCGCCAGCAGCTTGGACGACGGGGGGGCGGTCGATACGCAGTATTTT.

The chain carries TRBV2 and TRBJ2-1; D gene ambiguous. This CDR3 has 11 amino acids. Germline assignment: CDR1 SNHLY and CDR2 FYNNEI. Trimming took 0 bases from V and 10 from J, leaving 4 bases between them. CDR3 loop: CASSEAREQFF. The CDR3 DNA reads as TGTGCCAGCAGTGAAGCGCGGGAGCAGTTCTTC.

This sequence joins TRBV6-6 and TRBJ1-3; TRBD1 is a possible D gene (6 bases). This CDR3 is 16 amino acids long. The V gene lost 0 bases and the J gene lost 2 bases, with 11 bases spanning the gap. Germline V gene sequence: CDR1 MNHNY, CDR2 SVGAGI (reference sequence). Written as DNA, the CDR3 is TGTGCCAGCAGTTACTCGGGGGCAGGCGCTGGAAACACCATATATTTT. It encodes CASSYSGAGAGNTIYF.

J is TRBJ1-2 and V is TRBV25-1; D possibly corresponds to TRBD1 (6 bases). Trimming left V 5 bases short and J 8 bases short, with 15 bases between. CDR3 length: 13 residues. Per germline, CDR1 MGHDK and CDR2 SYGVNS. In nucleotides, the CDR3 is TGTGCCAGCAGTCACCAACAGGGATGCGGCTACACCTTC. Protein sequence: CASSHQQGCGYTF.

The rearrangement links TRBV19 to TRBJ2-1; 7 bases are a match to TRBD1. The CDR3 is 16 amino acids. Germline loops: CDR1 LNHDA, CDR2 SQIVND (reference sequence). The ends lost 3 bases at V and 4 bases at J; junction bases unmatched: 9. The CDR3 nucleotides are TGTGCCAGTAGTATTTGGTTGAACAGGGGTTACAATGAGCAGTTCTTC. It codes for CASSIWLNRGYNEQFF. Supplemented by reference TRBV19 and TRBJ2-1, the full variable domain reads DGGITQSPKYLFRKEGQNVTLSCEQNLNHDAMYWYRQDPGQGLRLIYYSQIVNDFQKGDIAEGYSVSREKKESFPLTVTSAQKNPTAFYLCASSIWLNRGYNEQFFGPGTRLTVL.

The CDR3, as DNA: TGTGCCAGCAGTTTCCGACAGGGGGCGCGTGGGGCCAACGTCCTGACTTTC. It is translated as CASSFRQGARGANVLTF. The V gene is TRBV27, the J gene TRBJ2-6, with 10 nucleotides matching TRBD1. Trimming removed 3 bases from V and 3 bases from J; junction bases left unmatched: 5. CDR3 size: 17 residues. Per germline, CDR1 MNHEY and CDR2 SMNVEV (reference sequence).

This chain links TRBV5-1 with TRBJ2-7; 13 nucleotides line up with TRBD2. The germline CDR1 and CDR2 sequences are SGHRS and YFSETQ. The V gene end was trimmed by 4 bases and the J gene end by 3 bases; junction bases not matched to a gene: 4. This CDR3 spans 15 amino acids. The CDR3, as DNA: TGCGCCAGCAGCGCACGGACTAGCGGGAGCTACGAGCAGTACTTC. Translated: CASSARTSGSYEQYF.

The chain carries TRBV27 and TRBJ2-5; D is possibly TRBD1 (5 bases). The tail of the sequence fits TRBJ2-7 better, so the J call may be wrong. The germline V gene encodes CDR1 MNHEY and CDR2 SMNVEV (reference sequence). This CDR3 spans 14 amino acids. CDR3 protein: CASSFQGKLYEQYF. The CDR3, as DNA: TGTGCCAGCAGTTTTCAGGGCAAACTCTACGAGCAGTACTTC.

V usage is TRBV30 and J usage is TRBJ1-2; D call uncertain. Between the trimmed V and J ends, which lost 7 bases and 4 bases, there was a span of 16 bases. CDR3 length: 13 residues. Germline V gives CDR1 GTSNPN, CDR2 SVGIG (reference sequence). The CDR3 protein is CASTGPLGYGYTF. CDR3 DNA sequence: TGTGCCTCGACTGGTCCATTGGGCTATGGCTACACCTTC. Full variable domain (remainder filled in from reference TRBV30 and TRBJ1-2): SQTIHQWPATLVQPVGSPLSLECTVEGTSNPNLYWYRQAAGRGLQLLFYSVGIGQISSEVPQNLSASRPQDRQFILSSKKLLLSDSGFYLCASTGPLGYGYTFGSGTRLTVV.

The chain carries TRBV10-3 and TRBJ1-2, with a tentative D call TRBD1 (5 bases). Germline CDR1 and CDR2: ENHRY and SYGVKD. The ends were cut back, 5 bases at V and 1 base at J, with 11 bases in the middle. The CDR3 is 14 residues long. The CDR3 DNA is TGTGCCATCAGTACGATCCAGGGTAACTATGGCTACACCTTC. It specifies CAISTIQGNYGYTF.

This clone was observed once. V and J are TRBV30 and TRBJ2-7; TRBD2 might be the D (5 bases). V lost 4 bases to trimming and J lost 3 bases, with 16 bases between them. The germline V gene encodes CDR1 GTSNPN and CDR2 SVGIG (reference sequence). CDR3 size: 14 residues. CDR3 DNA sequence: TGTGCCTGGAAACCGGACTCGTTTTTCTACGAGCAGTACTTC. This translates into CAWKPDSFFYEQYF.

The chain is built from TRBV6-4 and TRBJ2-5; TRBD2 aligns across 8 bases. Germline V gene sequence: CDR1 MRHNA, CDR2 SNTAGT. Germline trimming cut 10 bases from V and 4 bases from J; bases unmatched to any gene: 5. This CDR3 has 12 amino acids. CDR3 sequence (DNA): TGTGCCATTACGGGGGGGCGAGAGACCCAGTACTTC. It specifies CAITGGRETQYF.

This clone occurred once. The gene calls are TRBV2 and TRBJ2-7; a possible D gene is TRBD2 (5 bases). Germline assignment: CDR1 SNHLY and CDR2 FYNNEI. The CDR3 has 15 amino acids. Trimming pared 1 base from V and 3 bases from J, leaving 13 bases between. CDR3 protein: CASSEGLRAIYEQYF. The DNA of the CDR3 is TGTGCCAGCAGTGAAGGACTACGAGCGATCTACGAGCAGTACTTC.

This chain uses TRBV28 with TRBJ2-7; 9 bases are a match to TRBD2. J gave up 6 bases and V 5 bases, and 8 bases lay outside the gene matches. The CDR3 runs 14 residues. Looked up from germline, CDR1 is MDHEN and CDR2 is SYDVKM. The CDR3, as DNA: TGTGCCAGCAGTCTGGTAGCGGGAGTAGGCGAGCAGTACTTC. Its translation is CASSLVAGVGEQYF.

This clone was seen more than once but under ten times. The V call is TRBV6-5, the J call TRBJ1-4; D is uncertain. V lost 7 bases and J 7 bases, leaving 19 bases between the germline ends. The CDR3 sequence is 15 residues long. Germline CDR1 is MNHEY and CDR2 is SVGAGI. The CDR3 spells CASTTSGVAFEKLFF. The DNA for the CDR3 is TGTGCCAGCACCACCAGCGGGGTGGCATTTGAAAAACTGTTTTTT.

The chain employs TRBV9 and TRBJ2-5; 8 positions agree with TRBD1. The J call could be wrong; TRBJ2-7 is a better fit for the DNA end. The CDR3 loop spans 14 amino acids. Per the germline V gene, CDR1 is SGDLS and CDR2 is YYNGEE. The CDR3 region has the DNA TGTGCCAGCAGCCCCGGACAGGGAGTAGACGAGCAGTACTTC. Amino acids: CASSPGQGVDEQYF.

The chain carries TRBV14 and TRBJ2-1, with D tentatively TRBD2 (5 bases). Germline CDR1 is SGHDN and CDR2 is FVKESK. Trimming pared 4 bases from V and 5 bases from J, leaving 12 bases between. This CDR3 is built from 14 residues. The CDR3 DNA reads as TGTGCCAGCAGCCCTCGACTATCGAACAATGAGCAGTTCTTC. This encodes CASSPRLSNNEQFF.

The chain links TRBV27 to TRBJ1-1; unclear D gene. V lost 2 bases and J 8 bases, leaving 12 bases between the germline ends. The CDR3 extends over 13 amino acids. Germline V gene sequence: CDR1 MNHEY, CDR2 SMNVEV (reference sequence). CDR3 nucleotide sequence: TGTGCCAGCAGTTTAGCTTCAGGTCCGGAAGCTTTCTTT. It yields the protein CASSLASGPEAFF.

The chain couples TRBV6-5 to TRBJ2-1; 9 nucleotides agree with TRBD2. This CDR3 contains 15 residues. With 8 bases clipped from V and 5 bases from J, the junction kept 10 bases outside the gene matches. CDR1 is MNHEY, CDR2 SVGAGI, per germline. The CDR3 spells CASGGRGGPHNEQFF. The CDR3 DNA sequence: TGTGCCAGCGGAGGGCGGGGGGGCCCCCACAATGAGCAGTTCTTC.

V gene TRBV6-4 combines with J gene TRBJ2-2, with D possibly being TRBD2 (5 bases). The CDR3 consists of 14 residues. Trimming took 0 bases from V and 4 from J, leaving 6 bases between them. Germline V gene sequence: CDR1 MRHNA, CDR2 SNTAGT. The CDR3 sequence is CASSDSGGTGELFF. CDR3 DNA: TGTGCCAGCAGTGACTCTGGAGGCACCGGGGAGCTGTTTTTT.

This clone was recorded only once. The chain joins TRBV19 to TRBJ1-5; D gene unclear. This CDR3 contains 15 residues. Trimming removed 1 base from V and 5 bases from J, with 12 bases in between. Looked up from germline, CDR1 is LNHDA and CDR2 is SQIVND (reference sequence). The CDR3 reads CASSIVVGGHQPQHF. The CDR3 DNA reads as TGTGCCAGTAGTATAGTGGTGGGAGGCCATCAGCCCCAGCATTTT.